This T cell receptor beta chain derives from a study of blood T cell repertoires in COVID-19. Study details: COVID-19 samples collected from the United States, Italy and Spain covered acute and convalescent phases. PBMCs, B-cell-depleted T cells, or T cells were the source of the cDNA or gDNA that made up the material.

V lost 2 bases and J 7 bases, leaving 14 bases between the germline ends. Germline-derived CDR1 and CDR2 are KGHDR and SFDVKD. The CDR3 length is 15 residues. Authors' analysis steps: Amplification with reference gene primers provided the estimates of nucleated cell counts. Here immunoSEQ multiplex PCR was the method, and the copy in TCRdb shows in-frame clones only, minus some. That table furnishes V, J and clone size, whereas the DNA furnished D and trimming. The table has approximately 240,000 clones, about 83% seen once. Seattle's cohort entered during active infection and was followed longitudinally.

The sequence came from a woman in her 30s with COVID-19, enrolled during active disease. The rearrangement joins TRBV24-1 to TRBJ2-4; maybe TRBD1 (8 bases). Sequencing was done on a sample of peripheral blood. Here the CDR3 DNA reads TGTGCCACCAGTGATTCACAGGGGGGAGGGAACATTCAGTACTTC. Translation: CATSDSQGGGNIQYF.